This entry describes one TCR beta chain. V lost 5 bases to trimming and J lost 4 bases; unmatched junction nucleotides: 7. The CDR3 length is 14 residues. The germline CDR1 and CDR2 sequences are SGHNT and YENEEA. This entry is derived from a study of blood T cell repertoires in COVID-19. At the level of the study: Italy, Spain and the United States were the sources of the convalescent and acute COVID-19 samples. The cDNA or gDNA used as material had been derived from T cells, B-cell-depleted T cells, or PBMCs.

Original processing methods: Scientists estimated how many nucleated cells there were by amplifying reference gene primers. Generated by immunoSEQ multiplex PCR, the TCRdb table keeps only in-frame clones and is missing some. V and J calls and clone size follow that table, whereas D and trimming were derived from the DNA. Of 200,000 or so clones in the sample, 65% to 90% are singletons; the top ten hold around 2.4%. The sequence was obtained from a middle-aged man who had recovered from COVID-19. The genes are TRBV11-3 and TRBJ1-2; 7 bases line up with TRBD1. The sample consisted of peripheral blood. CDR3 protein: CASSPGTEVYGYTF. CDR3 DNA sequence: TGTGCCAGCAGCCCGGGGACAGAAGTCTATGGCTACACCTTC. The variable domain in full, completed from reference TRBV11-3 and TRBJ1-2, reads EAGVVQSPRYKIIEKKQPVAFWCNPISGHNTLYWYLQNLGQGPELLIRYENEEAVDDSQLPKDRFSAERLKGVDSTLKIQPAELGDSAVYLCASSPGTEVYGYTFGSGTRLTVV.